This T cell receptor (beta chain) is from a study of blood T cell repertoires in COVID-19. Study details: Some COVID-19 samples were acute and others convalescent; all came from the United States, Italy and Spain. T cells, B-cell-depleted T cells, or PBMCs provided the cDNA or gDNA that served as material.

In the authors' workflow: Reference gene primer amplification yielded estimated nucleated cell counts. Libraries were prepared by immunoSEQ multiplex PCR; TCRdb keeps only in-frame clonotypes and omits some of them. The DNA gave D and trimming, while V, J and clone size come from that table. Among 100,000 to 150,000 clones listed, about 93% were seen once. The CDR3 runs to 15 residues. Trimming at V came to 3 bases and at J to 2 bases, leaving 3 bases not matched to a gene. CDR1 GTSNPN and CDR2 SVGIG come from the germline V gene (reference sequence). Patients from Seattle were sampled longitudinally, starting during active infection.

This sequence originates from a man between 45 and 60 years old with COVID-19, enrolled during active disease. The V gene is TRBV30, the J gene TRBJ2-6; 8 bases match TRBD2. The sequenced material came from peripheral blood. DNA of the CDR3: TGTGCCTGGAGAAGCGGGGGACCTGGGGCCAACGTCCTGACTTTC. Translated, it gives CAWRSGGPGANVLTF.